The clone carrying this T cell receptor beta chain appeared a few times. As it was prepared, the TCRbeta library received unique molecular identifiers. TCRdb analysed the PCR reads with MiXCR anew, one entry per CDR3 protein. Seen here are around 370,000 distinct CDR3 sequences, around a tenth observed once, and the top ten hold around 2.4%. The germline CDR1 and CDR2 sequences are MNHNS and SASEGT. Trimming left V 5 bases short and J 6 bases short, with 19 bases between. The CDR3 consists of 15 residues. The data belong to a study of T-cell reconstitution after alpha-beta-depleted transplantation in children.

This sequence was found in a human donor who donated a stem cell graft to a child with acute lymphoblastic leukemia. The chain has TRBV6-1 and TRBJ1-1, with a tentative D call TRBD1 (6 bases). Source: PBMCs from the stem cell graft donor, taken from the stem cell graft. The CDR3 sequence: CASSQQPTGRSEAFF. CDR3 DNA sequence: TGTGCCAGCAGTCAACAACCGACAGGTCGTTCTGAAGCTTTCTTT.